The following is a T cell receptor (beta chain) sequence with its context. This sample is part of a study of blood T cell repertoires in COVID-19. Assay used: immunoSEQ multiplex PCR; TCRdb lists only in-frame clones, some missing. Among approximately 220,000 clones listed, roughly nine tenths were seen once. The trim removed 4 bases at V and 6 bases at J, leaving 8 bases unmatched. Germline CDR1 is SGHRS and CDR2 is YFSETQ. CDR3 length equals 16 residues. The origin of this receptor is a woman under 40 who had recovered from COVID-19. The genes are TRBV5-1 and TRBJ2-1, with 12 bases fitting TRBD2. The sample was PBMCs or T cells enriched from blood (not recorded which). The CDR3: CASSRELAGGFNEQFF. The CDR3 coding sequence is TGCGCCAGCAGCCGAGAACTAGCGGGAGGATTCAATGAGCAGTTCTTC.